These 25 T cell receptor beta chains were all obtained from the same sample, sequenced in a study of cytomegalovirus exposure and HLA in healthy donors (dated 2017 in TCRdb). Library prep was done by the immunoSEQ multiplex PCR assay. The multiplex PCR relied on a mix of 60 forward primers for TCR Vbeta segments and 13 reverse primers for TCR Jbeta segments. The table was pulled from immuneACCESS by TCRdb, which kept in-frame rearrangements only. Such tables lose some clones; where checked, under half of the loss comes from unresolved V genes, and the rest has no known cause. The sample table holds under 200,000 clones, of which 60% to 80% were seen once. The ten largest clonotypes hold around 1.4% of the sample. Specimen: PBMCs. These receptors all come from a man aged 60 to 69 in good health and CMV-seronegative.

This clone was found once. Written as DNA, the CDR3 is TGTGCCAGCAGCTTGACAGGGGACCTTAACACTGAAGCTTTCTTT. It is translated as CASSLTGDLNTEAFF. The genes are TRBV5-5 and TRBJ1-1, with TRBD1 matching 7 bases. The J segment lost 2 bases and the V segment lost 1 base, leaving 5 bases of the junction unmatched. CDR1 and CDR2 (germline): SGHKS, YYEKEE (reference sequence). The CDR3 contains 15 residues. The variable domain in full, completed from reference TRBV5-5 and TRBJ1-1, reads DAGVTQSPTHLIKTRGQQVTLRCSPISGHKSVSWYQQVLGQGPQFIFQYYEKEERGRGNFPDRFSARQFPNYSSELNVNALLLGDSALYLCASSLTGDLNTEAFFGQGTRLTVV.

The rearrangement links TRBV7-2 to TRBJ1-5; tentative D call: TRBD1 (6 bases). There are 13 residues in the CDR3. The germline gives CDR1 SGHTA, CDR2 FQGNSA. The V gene lost 6 bases and the J gene lost 5 bases, with 11 bases spanning the gap. In DNA form, the CDR3 reads TGTGCCAGCAGTTCCAGGGGCGATCAGCCCCAGCATTTT. It codes for CASSSRGDQPQHF.

V and J are TRBV11-2 and TRBJ2-2; 7 nucleotides align to TRBD1. The CDR3 runs to 15 residues. Germline values: CDR1 SGHAT, CDR2 FQNNGV. Losses at the gene ends were 2 bases for V and 5 bases for J; bases not matched to a gene: 5. This chain's CDR3 is CASSLPNRGTGELFF. CDR3 sequence (DNA): TGTGCCAGCAGCTTACCCAACAGGGGTACCGGGGAGCTGTTTTTT.

J is TRBJ2-3 and V is TRBV6-5; the D is unclear. V was pared by 2 bases and J by 2 bases, with 8 bases between. The CDR3 has 14 residues. Germline loops: CDR1 MNHEY, CDR2 SVGAGI. CDR3 loop: CASSYQQNTDTQYF. CDR3 nucleotides: TGTGCCAGCAGTTACCAACAGAACACAGATACGCAGTATTTT.

The V call is TRBV4-3, the J call TRBJ2-3, with 10 bases fitting TRBD2. This CDR3 has 16 residues. Germline V gene lookup returns CDR1 LGHNA and CDR2 YSLEER. V was clipped by 1 base and J by 2 bases; unmatched bases: 3. Written as DNA, the CDR3 is TGCGCCAGCAGCCAAGGAGCGGGAGGGTTCACAGATACGCAGTATTTT. Its translation is CASSQGAGGFTDTQYF.

The rearrangement links TRBV7-2 to TRBJ2-7, with D perhaps TRBD2 (5 bases). The CDR3 spans 14 residues. V was clipped by 0 bases and J by 5 bases, with 11 bases between them. Germline values: CDR1 SGHTA, CDR2 FQGNSA. DNA for the CDR3: TGTGCCAGCAGCTTAGCGAGAGGGTACAACGAGCAGTACTTC. This encodes CASSLARGYNEQYF.

The chain employs TRBV14 and TRBJ2-1; 9 bases align to TRBD2. CDR1 SGHDN and CDR2 FVKESK come from the germline V gene. The V and J ends lost 3 bases and 3 bases, in that order; junction bases with no gene match: 3. The CDR3 sequence is 15 residues long. The CDR3 region is CASSHTAGGYNEQFF. The CDR3 DNA reads as TGTGCCAGCAGCCATACAGCGGGAGGCTACAATGAGCAGTTCTTC.

The V gene is TRBV30, the J gene TRBJ2-7; maybe TRBD2 (5 bases). CDR3 length: 13 amino acids. Per the germline V gene, CDR1 is GTSNPN and CDR2 is SVGIG (reference sequence). Trimming shortened V by 0 bases and J by 2 bases, and 8 bases separated the two germline ends. This chain's CDR3 is CAWSVLGTYEQYF. For the CDR3, the DNA is TGTGCCTGGAGTGTACTAGGGACCTACGAGCAGTACTTC.

This chain joins TRBV5-1 and TRBJ2-3; 12 bases align to TRBD2. CDR1 is SGHRS and CDR2 is YFSETQ in the germline V gene. This CDR3 has 16 residues. V trimming: 5 bases; J trimming: 0 bases; junction bases outside the gene matches: 4. CDR3 nucleotide sequence: TGCGCCAGCAGATTGACTAGCGGGGGCAGCACAGATACGCAGTATTTT. This sequence encodes CASRLTSGGSTDTQYF.

The V gene is TRBV11-2, the J gene TRBJ2-1; D remains unclear. V gave up 3 bases and J gave up 7 bases, with 4 bases separating them. CDR1 and CDR2 from the germline V gene are SGHAT and FQNNGV. The CDR3 runs to 11 residues. The CDR3 protein is CASSFLNEQFF. CDR3 DNA: TGTGCCAGCAGCTTTCTTAATGAGCAGTTCTTC.

CDR3 residues: CASSSSEISNYGYTF. Here the CDR3 DNA reads TGTGCCAGTAGTAGTTCGGAGATTTCTAACTATGGCTACACCTTC. This chain joins TRBV19 and TRBJ1-2; D not resolved. Trimming pared 4 bases from V and 0 bases from J, leaving 12 bases between. The CDR3 loop spans 15 amino acids. Germline V gene data show CDR1 as LNHDA and CDR2 as SQIVND (reference sequence).

This clone has a handful of counts. The chain joins TRBV27 to TRBJ2-7; 7 bases line up with TRBD2. With V trimmed by 2 bases and J by 3 bases, 10 bases remained unmatched. Germline V gives CDR1 MNHEY, CDR2 SMNVEV (reference sequence). CDR3 length equals 16 residues. The CDR3 nucleotides are TGTGCCAGCAGTTTAAATAGGAGGGAGGGTCACTACGAGCAGTACTTC. This sequence encodes CASSLNRREGHYEQYF.

This clone has only one observation. This chain links TRBV28 with TRBJ1-2; D ambiguous. In germline, CDR1 is MDHEN, CDR2 SYDVKM. V dropped 5 bases and J dropped 0 bases, with 13 bases sitting between them. The CDR3 runs to 15 residues. The CDR3 is CASSLIGGPNYGYTF. CDR3 nucleotides: TGTGCCAGCAGTCTTATAGGAGGGCCTAACTATGGCTACACCTTC.

This clone has a single count. The rearrangement links TRBV7-8 to TRBJ2-1; D is possibly TRBD2 (5 bases). V dropped 5 bases and J dropped 5 bases, with 10 bases sitting between them. Per germline, CDR1 SGHVS and CDR2 FQNEAQ. The length of the CDR3 is 13 residues. The CDR3 is CASSLDGNNEQFF. The CDR3 bases are TGTGCCAGCAGCCTCGACGGGAACAATGAGCAGTTCTTC.

The rearrangement links TRBV6-6 to TRBJ2-5; D is perhaps TRBD1 (6 bases). The DNA end lines up better with TRBJ2-7; the J call may be wrong. Germline V gene sequence: CDR1 MNHNY, CDR2 SVGAGI (reference sequence). This CDR3 has 13 residues. The CDR3 DNA sequence: TGTGCCAGCAGACCGGGACATTCCTACGAGCAGTACTTC. It encodes CASRPGHSYEQYF.

The chain links TRBV21-1 to TRBJ1-2. TRBV21-1 is classified as a pseudogene. This CDR3 has 18 residues. The CDR3 sequence is CASSKARARLEDFYGYTF. CDR3 bases: TGTGCCAGCAGCAAAGCGAGGGCCAGATTAGAGGACTTCTATGGCTACACCTTC.

This clone has a handful of counts. This chain connects TRBV7-9 to TRBJ2-3; 7 nucleotides align to TRBD1. V dropped 7 bases and J dropped 0; count of bases not matched to a gene: 7. The CDR3 extends over 15 amino acids. CDR1 is SEHNR and CDR2 is FQNEAQ in the germline V gene (reference sequence). DNA of the CDR3: TGTGCCAGCACTGGTGACAGGGAAAGCACAGATACGCAGTATTTT. This encodes CASTGDRESTDTQYF.

The gene calls are TRBV5-1 and TRBJ2-5; tentatively, D is TRBD2 (6 bases). Per the germline V gene, CDR1 is SGHRS and CDR2 is YFSETQ. With 3 bases removed from V and 1 base from J, the gap between germline ends came to 13 bases. This CDR3 spans 15 amino acids. Here the CDR3 reads CASSWFGGAQETQYF. The CDR3 DNA follows: TGCGCCAGCAGCTGGTTCGGGGGTGCCCAAGAGACCCAGTACTTC. Variable domain in full (rest from reference TRBV5-1 and TRBJ2-5): KAGVTQTPRYLIKTRGQQVTLSCSPISGHRSVSWYQQTPGQGLQFLFEYFSETQRNKGNFPGRFSGRQFSNSRSEMNVSTLELGDSALYLCASSWFGGAQETQYFGPGTRLLVL.

There are a few counts of this clone. This chain connects TRBV6-5 to TRBJ1-5; possible D gene TRBD1, 5 bases. The CDR3 has 13 residues. The V and J ends lost 6 bases and 0 bases respectively, with 6 bases between them. The germline V gene encodes CDR1 MNHEY and CDR2 SVGAGI. The CDR3 spells CASRQGSNQPQHF. The CDR3 DNA reads as TGTGCCAGCAGGCAGGGTAGCAATCAGCCCCAGCATTTT.

This rearrangement joins TRBV6-5 to TRBJ1-1; D might be TRBD1 (5 bases). The germline V gene encodes CDR1 MNHEY and CDR2 SVGAGI. CDR3 size: 15 residues. V was cut by 8 bases and J by 4 bases, with 20 bases left in between. Here the CDR3 DNA reads TGTGCCAGCCGCGTGCCCAACGGAGGGGTCACTGAAGCTTTCTTT. This encodes CASRVPNGGVTEAFF.

This chain links TRBV5-4 with TRBJ2-5, with a weak D call TRBD1 (5 bases). The V end was cut by 0 bases, the J end by 3 bases, with 9 bases between. Germline CDR1 reads SGHNT; CDR2 reads YYREEE (reference sequence). CDR3 size: 14 residues. The CDR3 spells CASSLDLGEETQYF. The CDR3 coding sequence is TGTGCCAGCAGCTTGGACCTAGGGGAAGAGACCCAGTACTTC. Using reference TRBV5-4 and TRBJ2-5 for the parts outside the CDR3, the full variable domain is ETGVTQSPTHLIKTRGQQVTLRCSSQSGHNTVSWYQQALGQGPQFIFQYYREEENGRGNFPPRFSGLQFPNYSSELNVNALELDDSALYLCASSLDLGEETQYFGPGTRLLVL.

This chain connects TRBV20-1 to TRBJ2-3, with D unclear. Germline loops: CDR1 DFQATT, CDR2 SNEGSKA (reference sequence). V was clipped by 4 bases and J by 4 bases, with 6 bases between them. The CDR3 has 11 amino acids. This CDR3 reads CSAIWPDTQYF. The CDR3, as DNA: TGCAGTGCTATATGGCCAGATACGCAGTATTTT.

The chain links TRBV9 to TRBJ2-1, with D tentatively TRBD1 (6 bases). CDR1 and CDR2 (germline): SGDLS, YYNGEE. Trimming took 1 base from V and 8 from J, leaving 13 bases between them. CDR3 size: 14 residues. The CDR3 region has the DNA TGTGCCAGCAGCGTATCGACAGGCGGGTATGAGCAGTTCTTC. This encodes CASSVSTGGYEQFF.

As to this clone: The identical CDR3 is also encoded by other nucleotide sequences in the sample. The V call is TRBV5-1, the J call TRBJ2-5; 11 nucleotides agree with TRBD1. The V segment lost 2 bases and the J segment 4 bases; nucleotides outside the gene matches: 4. CDR1 is SGHRS, CDR2 YFSETQ, per germline. The CDR3 totals 15 residues. In DNA form, the CDR3 reads TGCGCCAGCAGCTTAACCGGGACAGGGGGAGAGACCCAGTACTTC. The encoded protein is CASSLTGTGGETQYF.

This chain connects TRBV18 to TRBJ1-1, with D unresolved. This CDR3 is built from 12 residues. V gave up 6 bases and J gave up 3 bases, with 8 bases separating them. Per germline, CDR1 KGHSH and CDR2 LQKENI. The CDR3 loop is CASSISDTEAFF. Written as DNA, the CDR3 is TGTGCCAGCTCGATAAGCGACACTGAAGCTTTCTTT. Looking up the rest from reference TRBV18 and TRBJ1-1 gives the full variable domain: NAGVMQNPRHLVRRRGQEARLRCSPMKGHSHVYWYRQLPEEGLKFMVYLQKENIIDESGMPKERFSAEFPKEGPSILRIQQVVRGDSAAYFCASSISDTEAFFGQGTRLTVV.